This is a list of T cell receptor beta chains from one sample in a study of cytomegalovirus exposure and HLA in healthy donors. Using immunoSEQ multiplex PCR, the repertoire was profiled, and TCRdb retains in-frame clones only, with some absent. The data hold about 52,000 clones, with approximately 72% observed a single time. Sequencing was performed on PBMCs. Receptor source: a woman aged 50 to 65 in good health and CMV-seronegative. Each CDR3 is given with its conserved first and last residue. A D gene is named only where the DNA matches it firmly. Not all rows give a size; the values are once, few, many and, for expanded clones, a class.

j_call clone_size d_call v_call cdr3_nt cdr3_aa
TRBJ2-3 - - TRBV19 TGTGCCAGTAGTAACCGGTTGACAGATACGCAGTATTTT CASSNRLTDTQYF
TRBJ1-1 few - TRBV11-2 TGTGCCAGCAGCCCCAGCGGGAACACTGAAGCTTTCTTT CASSPSGNTEAFF
TRBJ1-1 few - TRBV18 TGTGCCAGCTCACCAGCCAGGGGAAACACTGAAGCTTTCTTT CASSPARGNTEAFF
TRBJ2-5 few TRBD2 TRBV11-2 TGTGCCACACGGGGACTGCGGGGGGGCTCGGTGACCCAGTACTTC CATRGLRGGSVTQYF
TRBJ2-1 - TRBD2 TRBV5-1 TGCGCCAGCAGCTTCGGCGGGGGGGCTATAAATGAGCAGTTCTTC CASSFGGGAINEQFF
TRBJ2-1 - TRBD2 TRBV5-1 TGCGCCAGCAGCTTGGGGCTAGCGGGAGCTGGCTCCTACAATGAGCAGTTCTTC CASSLGLAGAGSYNEQFF
TRBJ1-4 - TRBD1 TRBV28 TGTGCCAGCAGTCCCGGACAGGCTAATGAAAAACTGTTTTTT CASSPGQANEKLFF
TRBJ1-6 - - TRBV28 TGTGCCAGCAGTTCTTTGAAGGGGATTTTTAATTCACCCCTCCACTTT CASSSLKGIFNSPLHF
TRBJ1-1 - - TRBV27 TGTGCCAGCAGTTTCGGGCCTAGCTGGATGAACACTGAAGCTTTCTTT CASSFGPSWMNTEAFF
TRBJ2-3 - - TRBV6-1 TGTGCCAGCAGTGAAGCGCGAGGGACAGATACGCAGTATTTT CASSEARGTDTQYF
TRBJ1-1 - - TRBV7-9 TGTGCCAGCAGCTTGTACACGAACACTGAAGCTTTCTTT CASSLYTNTEAFF
TRBJ2-1 - TRBD2 TRBV6-1 TGTGCCAGCAGTGCGGGGGGACTAGCTCGTTTTAATCCCTACAATGAGCAGTTCTTC CASSAGGLARFNPYNEQFF
TRBJ2-1 - - TRBV28 TGTGCCAGCAGTTTAGGGCAGGGTGGGGTGCGGGGTTACAATGAGCAGTTCTTC CASSLGQGGVRGYNEQFF
TRBJ1-1 - - TRBV19 TGTGCCAGTAGTATTAAGTGGGCAAGCCTGAACACTGAAGCTTTCTTT CASSIKWASLNTEAFF
TRBJ2-7 few TRBD2 TRBV19 TGTGCCAGTAGCGCTAGCGGGTATACCTACGAGCAGTACTTC CASSASGYTYEQYF
TRBJ1-1 - TRBD1 TRBV7-9 TGTGCCTCCCCAACAGGGGGGGACACTGAAGCTTTCTTT CASPTGGDTEAFF
TRBJ1-5 - - TRBV30 TGTGCCTGGAGTGTATCCGGCCAGGGCAATCAGCCCCAGCATTTT CAWSVSGQGNQPQHF
TRBJ2-7 - TRBD1 TRBV10-1 TGCGCCAGCAGTGATCCGCGGGACAGGGTAAACGAGCAGTACTTC CASSDPRDRVNEQYF
TRBJ1-1 once - TRBV2 TGTGCCAGCACAAGGGCCCGGGAAGGATCTGAAGCTTTCTTT CASTRAREGSEAFF
TRBJ2-3 - TRBD2 TRBV7-9 TGTGCCAGCAGCTTACGGGGGTCAAGTGTACCCAGCGGGGCGGCGCAGTATTTT CASSLRGSSVPSGAAQYF
TRBJ1-2 - - TRBV18 TGTGCCAGCTCACCAATGGGCCCAGAGCACACCTTC CASSPMGPEHTF
TRBJ2-1 - - TRBV5-4 TGTGCCAGCAGCTCACTAGGAGGCGGACGAATCTACAATGAGCAGTTCTTC CASSSLGGGRIYNEQFF
TRBJ1-5 - TRBD1 TRBV9 TGTGCCAGCAGCCCCGGACCGACAGGGGGAAGCAATCAGCCCCAGCATTTT CASSPGPTGGSNQPQHF
TRBJ1-4 - - TRBV4-2 TGTGCCAGCAGCCGCGCCTTGGGGGGAGGGGAAAAACTGTTTTTT CASSRALGGGEKLFF
TRBJ1-2 - - TRBV5-1 TGCGCCAGCAGCTTGTTGGACAAAAACTATGGCTACACCTTC CASSLLDKNYGYTF
TRBJ2-7 - - TRBV4-2 TGTGCCAGCAGCCAAGAAAGGGGCGAGCAGTACTTC CASSQERGEQYF
TRBJ1-2 - TRBD1 TRBV2 TGTGCCAGCAGCACCGGGACAGGGAACGGCTACACCTTC CASSTGTGNGYTF
TRBJ2-5 few - TRBV28 TGTGCCAGTCAGGGGCTCGGGACCCAGTACTTC CASQGLGTQYF
TRBJ2-2 - TRBD2 TRBV29-1 TGCAGCGTTGTTGGTCCTGGACTAGCGGGCACCGGGGAGCTGTTTTTT CSVVGPGLAGTGELFF
TRBJ2-2 - - TRBV27 TGTGCCAGCGGGAGCCCCGATGCCCTGACCGGGGAGCTGTTTTTT CASGSPDALTGELFF
TRBJ2-7 - - TRBV25-1 TGTGCCAGCAGTGAATTAGGCGGCGAGCAGTACTTC CASSELGGEQYF
TRBJ2-6 - - TRBV7-2 TGTGCCAGCAGCTTATATATCTGGGGGCCGGCCAACGTCCTGACTTTC CASSLYIWGPANVLTF
TRBJ1-1 once TRBD1 TRBV7-3 TGTGCCAGCAGCTCATCAGGGGGAACTGAAGCTTTCTTT CASSSSGGTEAFF
TRBJ1-5 - - TRBV7-9 TGTGCCAGCAGCTTAGGAGGAACAGGGCTTCAGCCCCAGCATTTT CASSLGGTGLQPQHF
TRBJ1-1 once - TRBV7-2 TGTGCCAGCAGCTCCGGACAGAACACTGAAGCTTTCTTT CASSSGQNTEAFF
TRBJ2-7 - - TRBV6-1 TGTGCCAGCAGTGAAATCCCAGGGGTCCGCTACGAGCAGTACTTC CASSEIPGVRYEQYF
TRBJ1-2 - - TRBV2 TGTGCCAGCACCCAGAGAGGGGGTGGCTACACCTTC CASTQRGGGYTF
TRBJ1-1 - TRBD1 TRBV29-1 TGCAGCGTGACAGGGTCGGGAAACACTGAAGCTTTCTTT CSVTGSGNTEAFF
TRBJ2-7 - TRBD1 TRBV9 TGTGCCAGCAGCATCTCTGGACAGGGGGACGAGCAGTACTTC CASSISGQGDEQYF
TRBJ2-7 - TRBD1 TRBV11-2 TGTGCCAGCAGCTCCACCGACCGGGACAGGGGACCCTACGAGCAGTACTTC CASSSTDRDRGPYEQYF
TRBJ1-4 few TRBD1 TRBV5-5 TGTGCCAGCAGCTCGGGACAGGGGGCGCGCACTAATGAAAAACTGTTTTTT CASSSGQGARTNEKLFF
TRBJ1-5 - - TRBV28 TGTGCCAGCACACTCCCCAGGGGGCCCCAGCATTTT CASTLPRGPQHF
TRBJ2-5 once TRBD1 TRBV28 TGTGCCAGCAGTCGACAGGGGGCCGGAGTAGGGGGAGAGACCCAGTACTTC CASSRQGAGVGGETQYF
TRBJ2-3 medium-sized - TRBV6-1 TGTGCCAGCAGTGAAGGCGGACTCTCCCTGGTGCAGTATTTT CASSEGGLSLVQYF
TRBJ1-1 - - TRBV15 TGTGCCACCAGCAGAGATCTCGCCAGGGGACGTGAAGCTTTCTTT CATSRDLARGREAFF